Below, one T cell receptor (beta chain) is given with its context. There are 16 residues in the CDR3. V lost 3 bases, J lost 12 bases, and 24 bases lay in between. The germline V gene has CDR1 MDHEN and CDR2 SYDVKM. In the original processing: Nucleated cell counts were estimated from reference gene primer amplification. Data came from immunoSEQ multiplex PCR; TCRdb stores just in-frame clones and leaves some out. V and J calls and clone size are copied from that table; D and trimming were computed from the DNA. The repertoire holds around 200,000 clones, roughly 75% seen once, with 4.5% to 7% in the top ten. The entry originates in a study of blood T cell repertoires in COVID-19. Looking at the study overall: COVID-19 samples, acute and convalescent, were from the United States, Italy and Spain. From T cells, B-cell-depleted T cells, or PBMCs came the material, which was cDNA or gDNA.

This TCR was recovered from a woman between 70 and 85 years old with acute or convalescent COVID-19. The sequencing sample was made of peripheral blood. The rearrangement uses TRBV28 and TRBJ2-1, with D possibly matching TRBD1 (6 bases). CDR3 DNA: TGTGCCAGCAGTTTTCTTGGAGGACGTCAGGGGATAGGGCAGTTCTTC. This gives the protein CASSFLGGRQGIGQFF. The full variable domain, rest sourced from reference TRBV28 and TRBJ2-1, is DVKVTQSSRYLVKRTGEKVFLECVQDMDHENMFWYRQDPGLGLRLIYFSYDVKMKEKGDIPEGYSVSREKKERFSLILESASTNQTSMYLCASSFLGGRQGIGQFFGPGTRLTVL.